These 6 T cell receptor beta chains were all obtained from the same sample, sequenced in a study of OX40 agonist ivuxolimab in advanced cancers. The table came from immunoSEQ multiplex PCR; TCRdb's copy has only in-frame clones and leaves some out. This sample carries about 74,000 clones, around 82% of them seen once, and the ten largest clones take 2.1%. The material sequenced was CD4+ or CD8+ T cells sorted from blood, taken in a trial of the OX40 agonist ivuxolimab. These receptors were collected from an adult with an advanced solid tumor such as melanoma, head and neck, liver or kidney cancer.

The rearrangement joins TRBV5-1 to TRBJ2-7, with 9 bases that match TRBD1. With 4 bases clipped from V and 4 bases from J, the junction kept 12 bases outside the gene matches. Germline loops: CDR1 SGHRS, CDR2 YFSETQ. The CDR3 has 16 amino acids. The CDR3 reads CASSPDGTGSVYEQYF. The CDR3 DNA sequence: TGCGCCAGCAGCCCGGATGGGACAGGGAGTGTATACGAGCAGTACTTC. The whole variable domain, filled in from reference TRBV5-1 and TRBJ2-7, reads KAGVTQTPRYLIKTRGQQVTLSCSPISGHRSVSWYQQTPGQGLQFLFEYFSETQRNKGNFPGRFSGRQFSNSRSEMNVSTLELGDSALYLCASSPDGTGSVYEQYFGPGTRLTVT.

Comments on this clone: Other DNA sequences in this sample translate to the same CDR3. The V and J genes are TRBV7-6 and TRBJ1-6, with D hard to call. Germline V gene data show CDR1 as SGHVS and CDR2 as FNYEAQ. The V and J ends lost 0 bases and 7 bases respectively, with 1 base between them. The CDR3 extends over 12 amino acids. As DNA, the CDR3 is TGTGCCAGCAGCTTAGCGAATTCACCCCTCCACTTT. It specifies CASSLANSPLHF.

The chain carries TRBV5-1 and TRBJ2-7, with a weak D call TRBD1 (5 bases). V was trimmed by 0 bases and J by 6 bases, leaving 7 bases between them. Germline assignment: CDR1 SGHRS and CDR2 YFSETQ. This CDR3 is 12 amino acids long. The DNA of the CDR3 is TGCGCCAGCAGCTTGGATAGGGGCGAGCAGTACTTC. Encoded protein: CASSLDRGEQYF. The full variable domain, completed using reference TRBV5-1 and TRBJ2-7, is KAGVTQTPRYLIKTRGQQVTLSCSPISGHRSVSWYQQTPGQGLQFLFEYFSETQRNKGNFPGRFSGRQFSNSRSEMNVSTLELGDSALYLCASSLDRGEQYFGPGTRLTVT.

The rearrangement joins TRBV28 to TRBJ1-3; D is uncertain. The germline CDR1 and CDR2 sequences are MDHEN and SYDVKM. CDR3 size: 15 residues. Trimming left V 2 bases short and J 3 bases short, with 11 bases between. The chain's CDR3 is CASSLMLGVGNTIYF. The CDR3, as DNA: TGTGCCAGCAGTTTAATGCTGGGTGTTGGAAACACCATATATTTT.

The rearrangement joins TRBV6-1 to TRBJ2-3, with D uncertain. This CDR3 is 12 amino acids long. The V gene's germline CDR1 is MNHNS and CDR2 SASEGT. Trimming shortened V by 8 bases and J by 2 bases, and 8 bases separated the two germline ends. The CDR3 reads CASALLTDTQYF. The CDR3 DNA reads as TGTGCCAGCGCACTTCTCACAGATACGCAGTATTTT.

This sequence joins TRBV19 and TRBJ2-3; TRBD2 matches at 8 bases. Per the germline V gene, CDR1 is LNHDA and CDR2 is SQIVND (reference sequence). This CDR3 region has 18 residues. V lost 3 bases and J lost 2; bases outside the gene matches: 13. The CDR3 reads CASSMKSPAGVPTDTQYF. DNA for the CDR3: TGTGCCAGTAGTATGAAGAGTCCAGCGGGAGTACCCACAGATACGCAGTATTTT.